This T cell receptor (beta chain) was identified in a study of T-cell memory formation after mild COVID-19. The study, taken as a whole, reports: Researchers could not confirm that second-wave clones peaking on day 37 targeted SARS-CoV-2. Pre-infection memory already had some responding clones, implying cross-reactive memory joined. The study found balanced CD4/CD8 in clones contracting day 15 to 85 and a CD4+ lean in later expanders.

About this clonotype itself: Its antigen is unidentified.

From germline, CDR1 is KGHDR and CDR2 SFDVKD. With 3 bases clipped from V and 6 bases from J, the junction kept 8 bases outside the gene matches. The CDR3 loop spans 16 amino acids. TCRdb re-called the 5' RACE reads through MiXCR, storing one row per CDR3 protein. The sample holds about 390,000 distinct CDR3 sequences; 21% are singletons and the top ten take around 12%. The V and J genes are TRBV24-1 and TRBJ1-2; 11 bases are shared with TRBD1. This receptor was identified in an adult woman who had mild COVID-19 (a few samples of this study predate the infection). Cell type and time point are not known. Source material: PBMCs or a T cell subset sorted from them (not recorded which). The CDR3 region is CATSDPGQGASDGYTF. CDR3 DNA sequence: TGTGCCACCAGTGATCCCGGACAGGGGGCTTCTGATGGCTACACCTTC.